This is a list of T cell receptor beta chains from one sample in a study of blood T cells in healthy people across ages. Each CDR3 protein is one row after TCRdb ran MiXCR on the 5' RACE reads. The data contain some 1.5 million distinct CDR3 sequences, 28% of them singletons. Sequencing input: blood. Receptor source: a woman aged 25 to 39 in good health. CDR3s include the opening cysteine and the closing phenylalanine or tryptophan.

TRBJ1-6 TRBV7-7 CASSGLGGRSSYNSPLHF
TRBJ2-7 TRBV2 CASQAGTRSHEQYF
TRBJ2-1 TRBV20-1 CSALVSGINYNEQFF
TRBJ2-1 TRBV5-6 CASSLDDREQFF
TRBJ2-1 TRBV27 CATATSGEHTDTQYFGGSYNEQFF
TRBJ2-1 TRBV24-1 CATSLGRGRNEQFF
TRBJ1-1 TRBV4-1 CASSQKRGGTEAFF
TRBJ1-6 TRBV6-1 CASGRQAISNSPLHF
TRBJ2-1 TRBV7-3 CASSIVESSYNEQFF
TRBJ1-1 TRBV20-1 CSAPDLNRDNTEAFF
TRBJ2-7 TRBV4-1 CASSHSEARDIRDEQYF
TRBJ1-1 TRBV7-9 CASSIYRDRETEAFF
TRBJ2-1 TRBV6-2/TRBV6-3 CASSYSREQFF
TRBJ1-4 TRBV5-4 CASSLGNGKLFF
TRBJ2-5 TRBV12-3/TRBV12-4 CASSTGTGIGEQYF
TRBJ2-1 TRBV11-2 CASSLDKRDRAYEQFF
TRBJ2-5 TRBV7-2 CASSLAQGGTQYF
TRBJ1-5 TRBV18 CASSPQTDNQPQHF
TRBJ2-5 TRBV7-3 CASSLNPSGGQYNEQYF
TRBJ2-7 TRBV30 CAWSVYGIYEQYF
- TRBV7-9 CASGGGSSSEQYF
TRBJ2-7 TRBV20-1 CSAWTVNSYEQYF
TRBJ1-1 TRBV7-9 CASAPQVQGASEAFF
TRBJ2-1 TRBV27 CASRGPNEQFF
TRBJ2-1 TRBV3-1 CASSQQIVSGGNEQFF
TRBJ1-2 TRBV7-8 CASSLVVGNYGYTF
TRBJ2-7 TRBV5-6 CASSFSDRERNEQYF
TRBJ2-7 TRBV3-1 CASSQGRAGREQYF
TRBJ1-5 TRBV12-3/TRBV12-4 CASSRGLQETQHF
TRBJ2-5 TRBV12-3/TRBV12-4 CASSSEGARETQYF
TRBJ1-1 TRBV6-5 CASSSTGGHTEAFF
TRBJ1-4 TRBV7-9 CASSPDRGSNEKLFF
TRBJ2-5 TRBV3-1 CASSQDGNRDMETQYF
TRBJ2-5 TRBV5-1 CASSLSGTGVAETQYF
TRBJ2-7 TRBV20-1 CSARLLAGGLRGQYF
TRBJ2-1 TRBV24-1 CATSDPRGATDEQFF
TRBJ2-7 TRBV5-5 CASTNLREQYF
TRBJ2-3 TRBV20-1 CSARTGGPDTQYF
TRBJ2-7 TRBV6-2/TRBV6-3 CASSHNGYEQYF
TRBJ2-5 TRBV11-2 CASSLVGSGEDGETQYF
TRBJ2-5 TRBV20-1 CSARDGRSHQETQYF
TRBJ2-3 TRBV9 CASPSRREARTGTDTQYF
TRBJ1-4 TRBV7-2 CASSAGQGEPNEKLFF